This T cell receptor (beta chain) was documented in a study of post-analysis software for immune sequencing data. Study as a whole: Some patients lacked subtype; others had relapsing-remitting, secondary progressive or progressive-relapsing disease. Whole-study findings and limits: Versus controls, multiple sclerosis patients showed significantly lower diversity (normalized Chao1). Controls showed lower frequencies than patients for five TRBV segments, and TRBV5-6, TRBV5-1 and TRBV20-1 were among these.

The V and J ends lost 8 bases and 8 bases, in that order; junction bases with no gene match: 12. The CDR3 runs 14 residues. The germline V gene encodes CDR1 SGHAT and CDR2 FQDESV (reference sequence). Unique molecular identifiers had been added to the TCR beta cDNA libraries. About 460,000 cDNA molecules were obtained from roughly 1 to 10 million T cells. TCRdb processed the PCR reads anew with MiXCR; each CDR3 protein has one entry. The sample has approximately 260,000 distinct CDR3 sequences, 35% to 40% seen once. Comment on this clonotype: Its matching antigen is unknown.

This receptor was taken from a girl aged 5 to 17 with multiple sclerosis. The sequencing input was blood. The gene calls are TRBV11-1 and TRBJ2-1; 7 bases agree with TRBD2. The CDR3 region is CASDSRTAGDEQFF. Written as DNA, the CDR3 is TGTGCCAGCGATAGTCGGACGGCGGGGGATGAGCAGTTCTTC.